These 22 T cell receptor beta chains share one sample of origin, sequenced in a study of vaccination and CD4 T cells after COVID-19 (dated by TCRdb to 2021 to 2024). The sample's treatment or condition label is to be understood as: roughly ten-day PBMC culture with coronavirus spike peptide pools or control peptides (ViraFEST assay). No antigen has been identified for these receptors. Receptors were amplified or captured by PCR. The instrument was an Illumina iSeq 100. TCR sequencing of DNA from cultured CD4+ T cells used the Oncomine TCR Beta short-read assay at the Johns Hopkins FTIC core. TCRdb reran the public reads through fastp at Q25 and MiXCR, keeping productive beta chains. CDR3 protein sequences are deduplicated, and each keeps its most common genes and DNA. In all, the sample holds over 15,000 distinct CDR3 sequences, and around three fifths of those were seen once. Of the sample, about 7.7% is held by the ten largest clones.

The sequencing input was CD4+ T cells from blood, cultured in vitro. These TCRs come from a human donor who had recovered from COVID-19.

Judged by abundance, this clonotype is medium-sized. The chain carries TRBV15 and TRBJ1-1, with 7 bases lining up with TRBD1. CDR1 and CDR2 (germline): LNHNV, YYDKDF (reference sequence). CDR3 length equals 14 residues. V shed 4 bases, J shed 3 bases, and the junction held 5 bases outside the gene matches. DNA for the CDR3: TGTGCCACCAGCACGGGACAGAGGGACACTGAAGCTTTCTTT. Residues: CATSTGQRDTEAFF.

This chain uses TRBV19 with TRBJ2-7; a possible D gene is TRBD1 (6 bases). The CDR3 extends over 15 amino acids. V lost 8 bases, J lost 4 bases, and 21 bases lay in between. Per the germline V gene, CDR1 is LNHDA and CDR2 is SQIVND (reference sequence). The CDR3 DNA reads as TGTGCCAGTGCTCAGGGGTCCCAATACGGATACGAGCAGTACTTC. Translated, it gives CASAQGSQYGYEQYF. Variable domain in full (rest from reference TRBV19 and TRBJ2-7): DGGITQSPKYLFRKEGQNVTLSCEQNLNHDAMYWYRQDPGQGLRLIYYSQIVNDFQKGDIAEGYSVSREKKESFPLTVTSAQKNPTAFYLCASAQGSQYGYEQYFGPGTRLTVT.

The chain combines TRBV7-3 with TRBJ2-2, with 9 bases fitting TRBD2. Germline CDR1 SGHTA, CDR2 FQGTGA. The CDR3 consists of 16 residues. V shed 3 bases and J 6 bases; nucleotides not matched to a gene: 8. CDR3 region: CASSFRRAGGPGELFF. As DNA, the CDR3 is TGTGCCAGCAGCTTCAGGCGAGCGGGAGGTCCCGGGGAGCTGTTTTTT.

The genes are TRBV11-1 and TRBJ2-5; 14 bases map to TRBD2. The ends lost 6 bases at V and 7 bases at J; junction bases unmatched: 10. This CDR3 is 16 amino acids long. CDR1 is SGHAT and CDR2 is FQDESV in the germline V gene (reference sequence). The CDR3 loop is CASSPPGTSGGGTQYF. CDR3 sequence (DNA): TGTGCCAGCAGTCCCCCCGGGACTAGCGGGGGAGGGACCCAGTACTTC.

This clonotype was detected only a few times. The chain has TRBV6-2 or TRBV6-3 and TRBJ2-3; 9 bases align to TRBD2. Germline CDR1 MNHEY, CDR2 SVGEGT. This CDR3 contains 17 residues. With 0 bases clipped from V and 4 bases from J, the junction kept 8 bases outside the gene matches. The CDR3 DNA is TGTGCCAGCAGTTACTCGATGGCACTAGCGGGTGCAGATACGCAGTATTTT. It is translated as CASSYSMALAGADTQYF.

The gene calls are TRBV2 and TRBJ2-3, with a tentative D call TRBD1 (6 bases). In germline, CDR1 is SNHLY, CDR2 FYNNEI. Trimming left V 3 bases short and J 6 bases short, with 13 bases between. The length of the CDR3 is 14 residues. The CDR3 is CASSDRTVTDTQYF. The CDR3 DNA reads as TGTGCCAGCAGTGATAGGACAGTCACGGATACGCAGTATTTT.

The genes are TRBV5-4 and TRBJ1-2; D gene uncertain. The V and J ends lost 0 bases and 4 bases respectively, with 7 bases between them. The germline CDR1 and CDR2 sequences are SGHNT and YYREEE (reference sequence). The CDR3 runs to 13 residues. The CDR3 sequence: CASSLALSYGYTF. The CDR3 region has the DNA TGTGCCAGCAGCTTGGCCCTATCCTATGGCTACACCTTC.

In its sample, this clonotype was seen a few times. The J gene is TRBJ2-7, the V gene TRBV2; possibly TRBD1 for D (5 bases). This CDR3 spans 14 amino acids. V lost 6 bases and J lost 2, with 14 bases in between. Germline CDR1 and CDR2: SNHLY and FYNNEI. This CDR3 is CASSRQRPPYEQYF. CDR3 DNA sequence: TGTGCCAGCAGCCGACAGAGACCTCCCTACGAGCAGTACTTC.

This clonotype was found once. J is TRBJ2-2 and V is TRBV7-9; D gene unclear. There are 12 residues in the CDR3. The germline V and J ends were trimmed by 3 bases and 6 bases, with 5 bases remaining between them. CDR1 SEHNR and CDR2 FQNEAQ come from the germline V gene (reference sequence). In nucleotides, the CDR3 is TGTGCCAGCAGCTTCGGGCCCGGGGAGCTGTTTTTT. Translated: CASSFGPGELFF. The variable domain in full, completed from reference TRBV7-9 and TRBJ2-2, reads DTGVSQNPRHKITKRGQNVTFRCDPISEHNRLYWYRQTLGQGPEFLTYFQNEAQLEKSRLLSDRFSAERPKGSFSTLEIQRTEQGDSAMYLCASSFGPGELFFGEGSRLTVL.

The chain's CDR3 is CASSYPFAGDQETQYF. For the CDR3, the DNA is TGTGCCAGCAGTTACCCATTTGCGGGGGACCAAGAGACCCAGTACTTC. The chain uses TRBV6-5 and TRBJ2-5, with 7 bases aligning to TRBD2. The trim removed 2 bases at V and 0 bases at J, leaving 6 bases unmatched. This CDR3 comprises 16 residues. CDR1 MNHEY and CDR2 SVGAGI come from the germline V gene.

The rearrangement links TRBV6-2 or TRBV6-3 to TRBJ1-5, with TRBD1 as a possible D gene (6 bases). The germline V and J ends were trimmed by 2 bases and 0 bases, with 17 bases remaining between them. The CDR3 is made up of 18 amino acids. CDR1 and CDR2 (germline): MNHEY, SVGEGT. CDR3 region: CASSYQSRGTYSNQPQHF. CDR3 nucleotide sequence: TGTGCCAGCAGTTACCAGAGTCGAGGGACATATAGCAATCAGCCCCAGCATTTT.

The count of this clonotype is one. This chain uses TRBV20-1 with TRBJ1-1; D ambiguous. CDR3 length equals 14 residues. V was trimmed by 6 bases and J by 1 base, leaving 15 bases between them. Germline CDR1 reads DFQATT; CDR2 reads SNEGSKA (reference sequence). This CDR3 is CSASTDGGNTEAFF. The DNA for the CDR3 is TGCAGTGCCAGCACAGACGGTGGGAACACTGAAGCTTTCTTT.

CDR3 protein: CSARVGGVLNTEAFF. CDR3 coding DNA: TGCAGTGCTAGAGTGGGCGGGGTCTTGAACACTGAAGCTTTCTTT. This chain joins TRBV20-1 and TRBJ1-1, with D hard to call. The CDR3 loop spans 15 amino acids. V was cut by 1 base and J by 0 bases, with 12 bases left in between. Looked up from germline, CDR1 is DFQATT and CDR2 is SNEGSKA (reference sequence).

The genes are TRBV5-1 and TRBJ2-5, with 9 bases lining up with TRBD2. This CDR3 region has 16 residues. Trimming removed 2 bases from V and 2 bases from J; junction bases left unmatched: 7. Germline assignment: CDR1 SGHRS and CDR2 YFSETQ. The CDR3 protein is CASSFRPTSGQETQYF. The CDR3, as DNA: TGCGCCAGCAGCTTTAGGCCGACTAGCGGTCAAGAGACCCAGTACTTC.

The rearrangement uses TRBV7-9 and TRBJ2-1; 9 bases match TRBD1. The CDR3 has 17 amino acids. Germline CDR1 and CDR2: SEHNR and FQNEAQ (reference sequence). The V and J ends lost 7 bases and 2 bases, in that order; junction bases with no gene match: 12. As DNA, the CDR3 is TGTGCCAGCAACCTCCCCTCCGGGACAGGGACCTACAATGAGCAGTTCTTC. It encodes CASNLPSGTGTYNEQFF.

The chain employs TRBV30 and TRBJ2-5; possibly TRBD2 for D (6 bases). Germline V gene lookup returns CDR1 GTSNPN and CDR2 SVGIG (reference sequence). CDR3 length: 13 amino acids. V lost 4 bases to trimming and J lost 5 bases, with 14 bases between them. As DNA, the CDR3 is TGTGCCTGGAAAATATGGGGGGTGGAGACCCAGTACTTC. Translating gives CAWKIWGVETQYF. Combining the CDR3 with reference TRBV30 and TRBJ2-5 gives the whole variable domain SQTIHQWPATLVQPVGSPLSLECTVEGTSNPNLYWYRQAAGRGLQLLFYSVGIGQISSEVPQNLSASRPQDRQFILSSKKLLLSDSGFYLCAWKIWGVETQYFGPGTRLLVL.

The DNA of the CDR3 is TGCAGTGCTAGAGGCGCGCTAGCATCGGATGAGCAGTTCTTC. It translates to CSARGALASDEQFF. The rearrangement joins TRBV20-1 to TRBJ2-1; a possible D gene is TRBD2 (5 bases). Trimming took 1 base from V and 8 from J, leaving 15 bases between them. CDR3 size: 14 residues. From germline, CDR1 is DFQATT and CDR2 SNEGSKA (reference sequence).

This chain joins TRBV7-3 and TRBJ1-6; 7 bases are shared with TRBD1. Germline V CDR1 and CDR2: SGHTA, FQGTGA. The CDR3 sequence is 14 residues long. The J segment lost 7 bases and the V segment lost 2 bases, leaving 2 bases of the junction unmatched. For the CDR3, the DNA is TGTGCCAGCAGCTTATGGGGACAGAATTCACCCCTCCACTTT. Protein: CASSLWGQNSPLHF. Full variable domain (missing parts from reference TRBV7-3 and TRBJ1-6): GAGVSQTPSNKVTEKGKYVELRCDPISGHTALYWYRQSLGQGPEFLIYFQGTGAADDSGLPNDRFFAVRPEGSVSTLKIQRTERGDSAVYLCASSLWGQNSPLHFGNGTRLTVT.

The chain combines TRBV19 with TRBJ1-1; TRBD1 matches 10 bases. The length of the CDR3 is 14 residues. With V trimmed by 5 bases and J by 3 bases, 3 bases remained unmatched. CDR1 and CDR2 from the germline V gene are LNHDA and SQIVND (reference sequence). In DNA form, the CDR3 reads TGTGCCAGTAGTGGACAGGGGGTCTACACTGAAGCTTTCTTT. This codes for CASSGQGVYTEAFF.

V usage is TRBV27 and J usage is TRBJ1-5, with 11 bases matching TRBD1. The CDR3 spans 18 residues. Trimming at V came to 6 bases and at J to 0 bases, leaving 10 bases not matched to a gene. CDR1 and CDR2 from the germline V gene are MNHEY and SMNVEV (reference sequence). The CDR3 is CASRMGQGDLYSNQPQHF. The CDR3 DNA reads TGTGCCAGCAGGATGGGACAGGGGGATCTATATAGCAATCAGCCCCAGCATTTT.

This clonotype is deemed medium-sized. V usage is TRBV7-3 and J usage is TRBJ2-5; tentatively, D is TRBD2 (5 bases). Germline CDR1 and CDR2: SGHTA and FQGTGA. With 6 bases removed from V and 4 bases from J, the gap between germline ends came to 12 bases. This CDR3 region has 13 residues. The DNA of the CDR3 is TGTGCCAGCAGTCTAAGCGGCCCAGAGACCCAGTACTTC. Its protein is CASSLSGPETQYF.

The CDR3 nucleotides are TGTGCCAGCAGTTACTCGAAGGGGCAGGGGGTGGATCAGCCCCAGCATTTT. This encodes CASSYSKGQGVDQPQHF. The chain couples TRBV6-2 or TRBV6-3 to TRBJ1-5; 7 nucleotides align to TRBD1. The ends lost 0 bases at V and 5 bases at J; junction bases unmatched: 10. The V gene's germline CDR1 is MNHEY and CDR2 SVGEGT. The CDR3 is 17 residues long.